The T cell receptor (beta chain) described here comes from a study of cytomegalovirus exposure and HLA in healthy donors. Across the study: In a previous analysis, about 100 million unique TCR beta sequences were found from roughly 180 million T cells.

The study ran its PCR with 60 Vbeta and 13 Jbeta primers. TCRdb's copy holds only in-frame clones and misses some; the assay was immunoSEQ multiplex PCR. The data hold approximately 220,000 clones, with approximately 80% observed a single time. CDR3 length: 16 residues. A single count supports this clone. The chain is built from TRBV12-1 and TRBJ2-1; the table's D call TRBD2 went unverified against the DNA. TRBV12-1 is listed as a pseudogene. The sample comprised PBMCs. This TCR was sampled from a man under 40 in good health and CMV-seronegative. CDR3 loop: CASSKWGLAGFNEQFF. CDR3 nucleotides: TGTGCCAGCAGCAAATGGGGACTAGCGGGGTTCAATGAGCAGTTCTTC.